These 12 T cell receptor beta chains were all obtained from the same sample, sequenced in a study of spatial heterogeneity in lung cancer. Study-wide results and limits: Tracking of tumor mutation counts was seen in expanded intratumoral alpha and beta TCR counts.

The time point was: sample taken at primary tumor resection. TCRdb re-called the 5' RACE reads with MiXCR, one entry per CDR3 protein. Of roughly 18,000 distinct CDR3 sequences detected, roughly 9% appear once; the ten largest clones hold about 20%. No antigen has been identified for these receptors. The sequencing here drew on lung tumor tissue, taken at surgery. The receptors were gathered from a female donor with early-stage non-small cell lung cancer.

This clonotype was observed many times. This beta chain turned up in a library designed for alpha chains; as an off-target read, its abundance says little. The chain is built from TRBV5-1 and TRBJ1-1, with 7 bases identical to TRBD1. Losses at the gene ends were 3 bases for V and 3 bases for J; bases not matched to a gene: 2. This CDR3 contains 13 residues. Germline-derived CDR1 and CDR2 are SGHRS and YFSETQ. The CDR3 DNA sequence: TGCGCCAGCAGCTACAGGGGAGACACTGAAGCTTTCTTT. Its protein product is CASSYRGDTEAFF.

Only a few counts were recorded for this clonotype. This beta chain turned up in a library designed for alpha chains; as an off-target read, its abundance says little. The chain uses TRBV6-1 and TRBJ2-7; 8 nucleotides match TRBD1. Trimming took 4 bases from V and 3 from J; bases not matched to a gene: 5. Germline values: CDR1 MNHNS, CDR2 SASEGT. CDR3 length equals 14 residues. The DNA for the CDR3 is TGTGCCAGCAGTGGTTTGGACAGGGTCTACGAGCAGTACTTC. Protein: CASSGLDRVYEQYF.

Concerning this clonotype itself: This beta chain is a stray read from a library made for alpha chains; its abundance is not meaningful. The chain couples TRBV2 to TRBJ1-2; 7 bases match TRBD1. CDR3 length: 14 residues. Germline CDR1 is SNHLY and CDR2 is FYNNEI. V shed 6 bases, J shed 4 bases, and the junction held 8 bases outside the gene matches. The CDR3 bases are TGTGCCAGCAGGGGCGACAGGGAGCTCTATGGCTACACCTTC. Its translation is CASRGDRELYGYTF.

Only a few counts were recorded for this clonotype. This beta chain is off target for a library built for alpha chains, so its abundance means little. The chain combines TRBV28 with TRBJ2-7; D tentatively reads TRBD1 or TRBD2 (5 bases each). The CDR3 consists of 15 residues. Germline CDR1 and CDR2: MDHEN and SYDVKM. The ends were cut back, 7 bases at V and 1 base at J, with 17 bases in the middle. As DNA, the CDR3 is TGTGCCAGCAAAGGGGTGGGGGATTCGTCCTACGAGCAGTACTTC. Its protein is CASKGVGDSSYEQYF. The full variable domain, in which reference TRBV28 and TRBJ2-7 provide the parts outside the CDR3, is DVKVTQSSRYLVKRTGEKVFLECVQDMDHENMFWYRQDPGLGLRLIYFSYDVKMKEKGDIPEGYSVSREKKERFSLILESASTNQTSMYLCASKGVGDSSYEQYFGPGTRLTVT.

Many counts were recorded for this clonotype. This beta chain slipped into a library made for alpha chains as a stray read, so its size is not meaningful. V usage is TRBV3-1 and J usage is TRBJ1-1, with a tentative D call TRBD1 (5 bases). V lost 8 bases and J 4 bases, leaving 17 bases between the germline ends. CDR3 length: 14 amino acids. CDR1 is LGHDT and CDR2 is YNNKEL in the germline V gene (reference sequence). This CDR3 reads CASGRMGDGTEAFF. CDR3 nucleotide sequence: TGTGCCAGCGGACGAATGGGGGATGGCACTGAAGCTTTCTTT.

This clonotype was found a few times. Because the library targeted alpha chains, this beta chain is an off-target read whose size means little. The V and J genes are TRBV2 and TRBJ2-7; 9 bases match TRBD1. Germline CDR1 SNHLY, CDR2 FYNNEI. The junction had 11 bases not matched to a gene; V was cut back by 7 bases and J by 7 bases. The CDR3 covers 14 residues. CDR3 in DNA: TGTGCCAGCACCCCGAGAAGGGACAGGGAGGAGCAGTACTTC. Its protein is CASTPRRDREEQYF.

Turning to this clonotype: Since it is a stray read in a library aimed at alpha chains, this beta chain has a size that is not meaningful. V gene TRBV7-2 combines with J gene TRBJ2-4; 12 positions agree with TRBD2. There are 19 residues in the CDR3. CDR1 and CDR2 from the germline V gene are SGHTA and FQGNSA. The V gene end was trimmed by 5 bases and the J gene end by 0 bases; junction bases not matched to a gene: 11. CDR3 bases: TGTGCCAGCAGCCCCCTCGTCAGGACTAGCGGGATAGCCAAAAACATTCAGTACTTC. It encodes CASSPLVRTSGIAKNIQYF.

To note about this clonotype: This beta chain was picked up by a library intended for alpha chains and is off target, so its count carries little meaning. The V call is TRBV7-2, the J call TRBJ1-2; 7 bases agree with TRBD1. This CDR3 has 13 residues. Germline V gene data show CDR1 as SGHTA and CDR2 as FQGNSA. V lost 4 bases to trimming and J lost 8 bases; unmatched junction nucleotides: 7. In nucleotides, the CDR3 is TGTGCCAGCAGCTCAAGTCAGGGGGGCGGCTACACCTTC. It codes for CASSSSQGGGYTF.

Turning to this clonotype: Since it is a stray read in a library aimed at alpha chains, this beta chain has a size that is not meaningful. The chain couples TRBV5-1 to TRBJ2-4; a possible D gene is TRBD2 (5 bases). The CDR3 covers 16 residues. Trimming cost V 0 bases and J 0 bases, with 10 bases left between them. CDR1 SGHRS and CDR2 YFSETQ come from the germline V gene. The CDR3 DNA reads as TGCGCCAGCAGCTTGGAAGGAGGTCTAGCCAAAAACATTCAGTACTTC. Amino acids: CASSLEGGLAKNIQYF.

This clonotype occurred a few times. The library was built for alpha chains, so this beta chain is an off-target read and its size means little. V and J are TRBV7-3 and TRBJ2-7; D is possibly TRBD1 (6 bases). V lost 5 bases to trimming and J lost 6 bases, with 17 bases between them. The length of the CDR3 is 14 residues. The germline CDR1 and CDR2 sequences are SGHTA and FQGTGA. CDR3 nucleotides: TGTGCCAGCAGCCCGGAACAGGGAATGGGCGAGCAGTACTTC. This gives the protein CASSPEQGMGEQYF. The variable domain in full, with the rest retrieved from reference TRBV7-3 and TRBJ2-7, is GAGVSQTPSNKVTEKGKYVELRCDPISGHTALYWYRQSLGQGPEFLIYFQGTGAADDSGLPNDRFFAVRPEGSVSTLKIQRTERGDSAVYLCASSPEQGMGEQYFGPGTRLTVT.

At least ten counts were recorded for this clonotype. This beta chain slipped into a library made for alpha chains as a stray read, so its size is not meaningful. The chain links TRBV6-1 to TRBJ2-7; TRBD1 might be the D (6 bases). The CDR3 runs to 14 residues. Germline loops: CDR1 MNHNS, CDR2 SASEGT. Trimming removed 6 bases at V and 10 bases at J, with 22 bases between. CDR3 nucleotide sequence: TGTGCCAGCAGGTCACGGACAGTAGTTTTCTCCCAGTACTTC. Encoded protein: CASRSRTVVFSQYF.

Points on this clonotype: Because the library targeted alpha chains, this beta chain is an off-target read whose size means little. The chain has TRBV20-1 and TRBJ1-2; the D gene is possibly TRBD1 (6 bases). CDR1 DFQATT and CDR2 SNEGSKA come from the germline V gene (reference sequence). With 0 bases removed from V and 4 bases from J, the gap between germline ends came to 18 bases. This CDR3 spans 16 amino acids. The CDR3 reads CSARDSRRGEAYGYTF. The DNA of the CDR3 is TGCAGTGCTAGAGATAGTCGCAGGGGAGAGGCCTATGGCTACACCTTC.